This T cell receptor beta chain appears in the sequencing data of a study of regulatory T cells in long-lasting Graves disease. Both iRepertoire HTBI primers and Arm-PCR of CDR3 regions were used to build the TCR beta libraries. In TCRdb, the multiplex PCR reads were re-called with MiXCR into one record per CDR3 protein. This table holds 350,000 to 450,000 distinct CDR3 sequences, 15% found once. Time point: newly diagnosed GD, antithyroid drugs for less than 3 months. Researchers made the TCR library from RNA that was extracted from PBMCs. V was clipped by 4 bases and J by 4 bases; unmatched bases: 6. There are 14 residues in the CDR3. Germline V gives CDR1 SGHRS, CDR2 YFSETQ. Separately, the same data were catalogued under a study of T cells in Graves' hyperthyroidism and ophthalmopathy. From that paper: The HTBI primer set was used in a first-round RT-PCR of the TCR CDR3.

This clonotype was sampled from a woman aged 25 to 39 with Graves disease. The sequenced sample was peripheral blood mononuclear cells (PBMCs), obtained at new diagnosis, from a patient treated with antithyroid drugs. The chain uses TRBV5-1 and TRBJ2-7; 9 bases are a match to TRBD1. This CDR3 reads CASSPSTGGYEQYF. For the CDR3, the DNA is TGCGCCAGCAGCCCTTCGACAGGGGGGTACGAGCAGTACTTC.